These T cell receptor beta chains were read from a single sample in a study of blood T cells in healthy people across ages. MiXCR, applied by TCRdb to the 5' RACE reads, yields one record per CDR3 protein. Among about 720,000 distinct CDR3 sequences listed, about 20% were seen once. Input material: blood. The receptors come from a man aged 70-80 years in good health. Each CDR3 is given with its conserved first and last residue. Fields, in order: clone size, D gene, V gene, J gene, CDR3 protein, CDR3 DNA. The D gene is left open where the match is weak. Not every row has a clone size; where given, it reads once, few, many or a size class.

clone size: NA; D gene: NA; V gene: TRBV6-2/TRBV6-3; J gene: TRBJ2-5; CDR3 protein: CASSSTAVNSGEQYF; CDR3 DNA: TGTGCCAGCAGTTCCACGGCGGTCAACTCCGGGGAGCAGTACTTC
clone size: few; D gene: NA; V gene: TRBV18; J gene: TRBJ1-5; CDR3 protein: CASSPRRDQPQHF; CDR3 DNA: TGTGCCAGCTCACCTCGCCGGGATCAGCCCCAGCATTTT
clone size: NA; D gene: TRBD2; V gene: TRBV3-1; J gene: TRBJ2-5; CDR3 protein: CASSQWLAGGRQETQYF; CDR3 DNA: TGTGCCAGCAGCCAATGGCTAGCGGGGGGACGGCAAGAGACCCAGTACTTC
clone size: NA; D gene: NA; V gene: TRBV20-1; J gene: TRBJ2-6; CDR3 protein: CSAPTSSGANVLTF; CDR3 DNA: TGCAGTGCTCCAACTAGCTCTGGGGCCAACGTCCTGACTTTC
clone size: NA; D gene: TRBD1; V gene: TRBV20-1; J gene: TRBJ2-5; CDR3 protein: CSARFRTGAETQYF; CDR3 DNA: TGCAGTGCTAGATTCCGGACAGGGGCGGAGACCCAGTACTTC
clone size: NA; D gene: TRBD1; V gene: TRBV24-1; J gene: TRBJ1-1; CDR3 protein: CATSDLSQGANTEAFF; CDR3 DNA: TGTGCCACCAGTGATCTATCCCAGGGGGCGAACACTGAAGCTTTCTTT
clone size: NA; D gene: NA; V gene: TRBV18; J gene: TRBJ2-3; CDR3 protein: CANSPPISRRADTQYF; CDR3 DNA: TGTGCCAACTCACCACCGATATCAAGGCGGGCCGATACGCAGTATTTT
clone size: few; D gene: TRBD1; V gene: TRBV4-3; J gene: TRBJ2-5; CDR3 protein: CASSPDRGYQETQYF; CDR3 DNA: TGCGCCAGCAGCCCCGACAGGGGATACCAAGAGACCCAGTACTTC
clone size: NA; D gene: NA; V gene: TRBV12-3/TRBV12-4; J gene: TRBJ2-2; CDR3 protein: CASSSRDIGELFF; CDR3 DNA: TGTGCCAGCAGTTCCCGGGACATCGGGGAGCTGTTTTTT
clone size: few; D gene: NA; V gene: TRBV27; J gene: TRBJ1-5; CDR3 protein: CASRLSHRQPQHF; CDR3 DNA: TGTGCCAGCCGTCTTAGTCATCGACAGCCCCAGCATTTT
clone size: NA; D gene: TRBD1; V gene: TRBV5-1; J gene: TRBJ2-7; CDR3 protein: CASSSVPGTAIVYEQYF; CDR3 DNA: TGCGCCAGCAGCTCGGTCCCGGGGACAGCGATCGTCTACGAGCAGTACTTC
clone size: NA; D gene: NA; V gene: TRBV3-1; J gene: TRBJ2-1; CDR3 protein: CASSQASSGINEQFF; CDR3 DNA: TGTGCCAGCAGCCAAGCGTCGTCCGGGATCAATGAGCAGTTCTTC
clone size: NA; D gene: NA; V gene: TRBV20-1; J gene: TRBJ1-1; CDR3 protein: CSARARSNTEAFF; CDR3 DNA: TGCAGTGCTAGGGCTCGGAGCAACACTGAAGCTTTCTTT
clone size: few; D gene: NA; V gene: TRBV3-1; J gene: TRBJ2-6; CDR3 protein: CASSQVNQGPSGANVLTF; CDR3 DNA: TGTGCCAGCAGCCAAGTTAATCAGGGTCCCTCTGGGGCCAACGTCCTGACTTTC
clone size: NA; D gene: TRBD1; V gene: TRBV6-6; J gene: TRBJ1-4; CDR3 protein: CASSYSSLTGGNEKLFF; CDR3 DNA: TGTGCCAGCAGTTACTCGAGTCTCACAGGGGGAAATGAAAAACTGTTTTTT
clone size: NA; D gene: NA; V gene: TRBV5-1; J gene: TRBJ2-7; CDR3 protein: CASSQGPNTYEQYF; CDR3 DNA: TGCGCCAGCAGCCAGGGACCGAATACCTACGAGCAGTACTTC
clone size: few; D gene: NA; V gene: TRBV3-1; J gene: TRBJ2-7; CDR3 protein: CASSQISYEQYF; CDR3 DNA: TGTGCCAGCAGCCAAATTTCCTACGAGCAGTACTTC
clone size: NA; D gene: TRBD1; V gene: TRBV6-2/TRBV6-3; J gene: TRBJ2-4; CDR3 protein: CASSSQGAGDIQYF; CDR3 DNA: TGTGCCAGTTCCTCTCAGGGGGCAGGGGACATTCAGTACTTC
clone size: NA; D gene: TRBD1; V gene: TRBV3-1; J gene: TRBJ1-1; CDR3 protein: CASSHRQGPMWTEAFF; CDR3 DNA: TGTGCCAGCAGCCACCGACAGGGTCCTATGTGGACTGAAGCTTTCTTT
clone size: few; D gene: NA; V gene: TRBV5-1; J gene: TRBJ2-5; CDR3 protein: CASRRGNQETQYF; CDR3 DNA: TGCGCCAGCAGAAGGGGGAACCAAGAGACCCAGTACTTC
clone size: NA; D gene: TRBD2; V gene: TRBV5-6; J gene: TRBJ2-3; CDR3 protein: CASSLAGSGIPDTQYF; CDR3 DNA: TGTGCCAGCAGCTTGGCAGGTAGCGGGATCCCAGATACGCAGTATTTT
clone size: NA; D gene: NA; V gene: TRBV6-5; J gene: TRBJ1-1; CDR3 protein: CASRMDGNTEAFF; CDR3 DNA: TGTGCCAGCAGAATGGACGGAAACACTGAAGCTTTCTTT
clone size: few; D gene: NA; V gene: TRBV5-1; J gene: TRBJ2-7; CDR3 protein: CASRFDDAYEQYF; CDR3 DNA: TGCGCCAGCAGATTTGACGACGCCTACGAGCAGTACTTC
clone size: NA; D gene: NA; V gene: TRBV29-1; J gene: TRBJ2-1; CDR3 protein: CSVGPGYNEQFF; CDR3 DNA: TGCAGCGTTGGCCCGGGATACAATGAGCAGTTCTTC
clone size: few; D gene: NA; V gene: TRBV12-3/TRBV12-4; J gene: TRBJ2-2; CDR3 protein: CASSRGGTGELFF; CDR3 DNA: TGTGCCAGCAGTAGGGGGGGGACCGGGGAGCTGTTTTTT
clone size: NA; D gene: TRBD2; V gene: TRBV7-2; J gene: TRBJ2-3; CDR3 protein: CASSSNSRTSGKSDTQYF; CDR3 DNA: TGTGCCAGCAGCTCGAACTCTCGGACTAGCGGGAAATCAGATACGCAGTATTTT
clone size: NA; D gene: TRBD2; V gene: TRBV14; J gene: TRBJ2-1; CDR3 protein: CASSLGLAGASEQFF; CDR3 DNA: TGTGCCAGCAGCTTAGGACTAGCGGGAGCCAGTGAGCAGTTCTTC
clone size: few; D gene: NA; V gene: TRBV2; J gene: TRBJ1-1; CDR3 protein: CASSEDRSRITTEAFF; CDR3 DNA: TGTGCCAGCAGTGAAGATCGTAGTCGAATTACGACTGAAGCTTTCTTT
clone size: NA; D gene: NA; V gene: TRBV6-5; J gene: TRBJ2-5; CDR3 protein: CASRYRKLAVETQYF; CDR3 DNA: TGTGCCAGCAGATATCGCAAACTAGCTGTAGAGACCCAGTACTTC
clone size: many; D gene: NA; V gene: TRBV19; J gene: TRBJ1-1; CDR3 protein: CASSIRNTEAFF; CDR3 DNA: TGTGCCAGTAGTATAAGGAACACTGAAGCTTTCTTT
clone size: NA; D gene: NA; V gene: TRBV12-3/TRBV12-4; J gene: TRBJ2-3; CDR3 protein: CASGSSRRGLDTQYF; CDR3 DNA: TGTGCCAGCGGATCTAGCAGGAGGGGATTAGATACGCAGTATTTT
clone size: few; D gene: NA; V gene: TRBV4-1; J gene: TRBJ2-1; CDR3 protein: CASSQDQGPFNEQFF; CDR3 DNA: TGCGCCAGCAGCCAAGATCAAGGACCGTTCAATGAGCAGTTCTTC
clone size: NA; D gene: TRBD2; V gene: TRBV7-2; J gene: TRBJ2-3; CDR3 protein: CASSLVPSGRASPDTQYF; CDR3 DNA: TGTGCCAGCAGCTTAGTCCCTAGCGGGAGGGCCTCCCCAGATACGCAGTATTTT
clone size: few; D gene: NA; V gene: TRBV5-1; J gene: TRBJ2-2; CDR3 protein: CASRPYGSKENTGELFF; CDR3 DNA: TGCGCCAGCAGGCCGTACGGTAGTAAGGAGAACACCGGGGAGCTGTTTTTT
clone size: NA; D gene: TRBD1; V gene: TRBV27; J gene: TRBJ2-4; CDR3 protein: CASSPRTGSNIQYF; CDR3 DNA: TGTGCCAGCAGTCCGCGGACAGGGTCGAACATTCAGTACTTC
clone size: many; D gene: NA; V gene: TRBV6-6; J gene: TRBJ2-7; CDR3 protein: CASSYSGFGELSSYEQYF; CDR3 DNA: TGTGCCAGCAGTTACTCGGGGTTTGGAGAGTTAAGCTCCTACGAGCAGTACTTC
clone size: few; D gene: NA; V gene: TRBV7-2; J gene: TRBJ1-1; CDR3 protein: CASSLMAAQGEAFF; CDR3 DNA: TGTGCCAGCAGCTTAATGGCCGCACAGGGTGAAGCTTTCTTT
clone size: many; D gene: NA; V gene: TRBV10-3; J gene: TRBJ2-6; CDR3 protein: CAISEMGFGANVLTF; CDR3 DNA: TGTGCCATCAGTGAGATGGGGTTCGGGGCCAACGTCCTGACTTTC
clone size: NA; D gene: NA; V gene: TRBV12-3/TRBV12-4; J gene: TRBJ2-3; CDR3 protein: CASNRDAPGTDTQYF; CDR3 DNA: TGTGCCAGCAACCGTGACGCTCCTGGCACAGATACGCAGTATTTT
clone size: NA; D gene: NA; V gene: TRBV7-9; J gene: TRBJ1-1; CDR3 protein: CASSPGPGRAFF; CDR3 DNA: TGTGCCAGCAGCCCGGGCCCCGGCCGAGCTTTCTTT
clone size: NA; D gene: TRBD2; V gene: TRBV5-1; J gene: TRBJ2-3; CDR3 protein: CASTTSDHPSTDTQYF; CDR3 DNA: TGCGCCAGCACGACTAGCGACCACCCGAGCACAGATACGCAGTATTTT
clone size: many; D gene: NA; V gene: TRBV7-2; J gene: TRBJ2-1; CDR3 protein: CASSLLARGMNEQFF; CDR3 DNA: TGTGCCAGCAGCTTACTGGCCAGGGGTATGAATGAGCAGTTCTTC
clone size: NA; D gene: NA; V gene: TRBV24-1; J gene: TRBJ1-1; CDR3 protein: CATSYKGNTEAFF; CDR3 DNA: TGTGCCACCAGTTATAAGGGGAACACTGAAGCTTTCTTT
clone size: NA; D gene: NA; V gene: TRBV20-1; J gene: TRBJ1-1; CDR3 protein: CSARVSLRSNTEAFF; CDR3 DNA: TGCAGTGCTAGAGTTTCGCTTCGGAGCAACACTGAAGCTTTCTTT
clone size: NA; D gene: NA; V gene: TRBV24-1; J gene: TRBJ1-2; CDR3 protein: CATSDMYGYTF; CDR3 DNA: TGTGCCACCAGTGACATGTACGGCTACACCTTC
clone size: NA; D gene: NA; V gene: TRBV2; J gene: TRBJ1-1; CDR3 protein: CASRRDRSLSEAFF; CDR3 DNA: TGTGCCAGCAGACGGGACCGCTCCCTCTCTGAAGCTTTCTTT
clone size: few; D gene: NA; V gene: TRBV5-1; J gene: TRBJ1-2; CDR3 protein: CASSPESGAGYTF; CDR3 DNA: TGCGCCAGCAGCCCGGAGTCGGGGGCTGGCTACACCTTC
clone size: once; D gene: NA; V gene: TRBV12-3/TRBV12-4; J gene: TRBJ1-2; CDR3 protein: CASSLTDLYGYTF; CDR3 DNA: TGTGCCAGCAGTTTGACGGACCTTTATGGCTACACCTTC
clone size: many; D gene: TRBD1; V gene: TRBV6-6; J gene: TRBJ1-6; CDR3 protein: CASSYAGTGNSPLHF; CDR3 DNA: TGTGCCAGCAGTTACGCCGGGACAGGCAATTCACCCCTCCACTTT
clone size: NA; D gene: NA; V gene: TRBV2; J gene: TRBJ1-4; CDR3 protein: CASSSSRGGEKLFF; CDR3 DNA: TGTGCCAGCAGCTCCTCCAGGGGAGGCGAAAAACTGTTTTTT
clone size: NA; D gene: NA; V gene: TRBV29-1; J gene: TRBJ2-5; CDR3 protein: CSVQRWFAGVQGETQYF; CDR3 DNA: TGCAGCGTACAAAGGTGGTTCGCAGGGGTACAAGGAGAGACCCAGTACTTC
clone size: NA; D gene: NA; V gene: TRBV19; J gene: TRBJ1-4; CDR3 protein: CASQSLGEKLFF; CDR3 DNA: TGTGCCAGTCAGTCGTTGGGTGAAAAACTGTTTTTT
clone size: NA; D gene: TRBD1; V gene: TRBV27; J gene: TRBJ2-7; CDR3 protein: CASSLGTGSYEQCF; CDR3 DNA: TGTGCCAGCAGTTTAGGGACAGGGAGCTACGAGCAGTGCTTC
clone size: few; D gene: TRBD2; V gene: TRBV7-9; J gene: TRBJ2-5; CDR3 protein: CASSYPGLAGARDF; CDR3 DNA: TGTGCCAGCAGCTATCCGGGACTAGCGGGGGCAAGGGACTTC
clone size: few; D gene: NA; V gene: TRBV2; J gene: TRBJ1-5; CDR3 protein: CASSATGSARIGNQPQHF; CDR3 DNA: TGTGCCAGCAGTGCTACCGGGTCGGCCCGTATAGGCAATCAGCCCCAGCATTTT
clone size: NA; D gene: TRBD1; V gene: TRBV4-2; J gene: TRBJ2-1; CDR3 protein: CASSQAGQGSNEQFF; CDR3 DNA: TGTGCCAGCAGCCAAGCGGGACAGGGTTCCAATGAGCAGTTCTTC
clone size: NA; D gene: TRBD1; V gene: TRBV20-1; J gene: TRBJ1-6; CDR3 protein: CSAGTGVYNSPLHF; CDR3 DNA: TGCAGTGCTGGGACAGGGGTTTATAATTCACCCCTCCACTTT
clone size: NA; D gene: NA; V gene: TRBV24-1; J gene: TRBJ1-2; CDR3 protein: CATSDLGQPHGYTF; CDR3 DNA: TGTGCCACCAGTGATTTGGGACAGCCCCATGGCTACACCTTC
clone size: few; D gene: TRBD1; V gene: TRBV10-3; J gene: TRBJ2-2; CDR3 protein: CAISDPGTGGSGELFF; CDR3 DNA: TGTGCCATCAGTGACCCCGGGACAGGTGGTTCCGGGGAGCTGTTTTTT
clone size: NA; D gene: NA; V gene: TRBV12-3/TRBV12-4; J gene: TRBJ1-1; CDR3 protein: CATQFGQNTEAFF; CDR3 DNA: TGTGCCACTCAGTTTGGGCAGAACACTGAAGCTTTCTTT